This record looks at one T cell receptor beta chain sequence and its context. This clone came up once. Which antigen it targets is not known. One base away there is no much larger clone; base qualities are not given. This entry is derived from a study of blood T cell repertoires in COVID-19 (dated by TCRdb to 2019 to 2021). Regarding the complete study: Samples from collaborators originated in the United States, Italy and Spain and spanned both the acute and convalescent phases of COVID-19. The material from the prospective study consisted of cDNA or gDNA derived from T cells, B-cell-depleted T cells, or PBMCs. Subjects who had been exposed to COVID-19, were actively infected with it, or had recovered from it provided the deeply sampled blood TCRbeta repertoires that made up the dataset. The repertoires were released in a freely available public database intended as a resource for research on the immune response to SARS-CoV-2. The samples were drawn from the first 160 participants of the ongoing ImmuneRACE study and from 1,254 subjects provided by 6 global collaborators. A de-identified subject ID, COVID-19 status, age in years and sex were almost always included in the sample metadata. Where available, HLA class I and class II types were taken from metadata supplied by the sample provider and were not determined by assay-based typing. Here is what the overall study found, with its caveats: How much clinical and demographic metadata was included differed by source and by participant, and the metadata was provided uncurated.

Participants in the prospective study were aged roughly 18 to 100 years, lived in some 24 United States geographic areas, and enrolled through a virtual design. Cohort assignment in the prospective study relied on participant-reported clinical history from a screening survey and a study questionnaire. ImmuneRACE Cohort 3 recovered participants were defined by two consecutive negative NP/OP PCR tests, healthcare professional clearance, or symptom resolution. Each participant in the prospective study had whole blood, serum and a nasopharyngeal or oropharyngeal swab collected by mobile phlebotomists. Additional blood draws and questionnaires over an approximately 2-month period could optionally be provided by prospective study participants. Before DNA extraction, blood samples from the prospective study were shipped at room temperature or frozen. CDR1 and CDR2 are drawn from the germline V gene: SGDLS, YYNGEE. The V end gives up 1 base and the J end 4 bases, leaving 4 bases in the junction not matched to a gene. Taken from cysteine to phenylalanine, the CDR3 has 16 residues. Of all the DNA, just the CDR3 is kept, 48 bases in frame from base 1.

The immunoSEQ Assay, a bias-controlled multiplex PCR, was used to amplify TCRbeta CDR3 regions from genomic DNA. The paper's data handling went like this. The number of nucleated cells in each sample was estimated by amplification of reference gene primers within the assay. To quantify the absolute abundance of each unique TCRbeta CDR3 rearrangement, sequence reads were collapsed and filtered. For each sample, productive Simpson clonality was calculated by taking the square root of Simpson's diversity index across productive rearrangements. The table comes from immuneACCESS by way of TCRdb, which keeps in-frame sequences with V and J called. Part of the clones is missing from these tables; in studies checked, under half for an unresolved V gene and the rest for unknown reasons. V, J and clone size are taken as reported in that table, and D and trimming were inferred from the DNA itself. The sample profile shows some 420,000 clones; more than 80% of them were found once. Roughly 1.1% of the sample is in the top ten clones.

The clonotype comes from a young man who had recovered from COVID-19. This receptor chain uses TRBV9 and TRBJ2-7; 14 central bases correspond to TRBD2. The specimen was PBMCs or T cells enriched from blood (not recorded which). The CDR3 in this case is CASSVLGTSGRYEQYF. The DNA sequence follows: TGTGCCAGCAGCGTATTGGGGACTAGCGGGAGATACGAGCAGTACTTC. The full variable domain, with segments outside the CDR3 supplied by the reference TRBV9 and TRBJ2-7 proteins, appears as DSGVTQTPKHLITATGQRVTLRCSPRSGDLSVYWYQQSLDQGLQFLIQYYNGEERAKGNILERFSAQQFPDLHSELNLSSLELGDSALYFCASSVLGTSGRYEQYFGPGTRLTVT.